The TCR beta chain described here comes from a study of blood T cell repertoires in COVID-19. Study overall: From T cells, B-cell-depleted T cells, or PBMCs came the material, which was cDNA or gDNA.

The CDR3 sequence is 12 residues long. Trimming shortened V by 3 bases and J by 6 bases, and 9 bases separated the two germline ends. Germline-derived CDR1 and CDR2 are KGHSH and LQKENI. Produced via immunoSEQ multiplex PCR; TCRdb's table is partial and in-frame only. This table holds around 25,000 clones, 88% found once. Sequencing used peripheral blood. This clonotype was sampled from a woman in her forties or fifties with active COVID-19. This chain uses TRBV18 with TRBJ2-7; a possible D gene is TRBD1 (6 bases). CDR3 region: CASSPDRSEQYF. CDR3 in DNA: TGTGCCAGCTCACCCGACAGGAGCGAGCAGTACTTC.